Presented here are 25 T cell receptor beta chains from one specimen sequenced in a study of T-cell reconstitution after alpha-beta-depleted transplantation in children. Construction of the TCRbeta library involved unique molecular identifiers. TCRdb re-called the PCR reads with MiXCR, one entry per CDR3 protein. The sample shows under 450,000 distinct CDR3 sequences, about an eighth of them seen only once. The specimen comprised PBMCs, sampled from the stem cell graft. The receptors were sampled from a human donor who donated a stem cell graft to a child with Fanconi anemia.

CDR3 loop: CASSPRTSGRGGELFF. CDR3 DNA: TGTGCCAGCAGTCCTCGCACTAGCGGGAGGGGCGGGGAGCTGTTTTTT. The V call is TRBV12-3 or TRBV12-4, the J call TRBJ2-2; 13 nucleotides agree with TRBD2. J gave up 7 bases and V 5 bases, and 7 bases lay outside the gene matches. The CDR3 spans 16 residues.

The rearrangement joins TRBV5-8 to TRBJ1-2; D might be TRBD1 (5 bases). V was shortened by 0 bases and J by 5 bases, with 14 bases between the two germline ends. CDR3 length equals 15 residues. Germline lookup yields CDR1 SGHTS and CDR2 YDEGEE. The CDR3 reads CASSLALTAPYGYTF. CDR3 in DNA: TGTGCCAGCAGCTTGGCCTTGACAGCTCCTTATGGCTACACCTTC.

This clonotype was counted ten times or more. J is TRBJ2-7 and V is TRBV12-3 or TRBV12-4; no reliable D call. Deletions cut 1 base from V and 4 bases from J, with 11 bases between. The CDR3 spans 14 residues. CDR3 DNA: TGTGCCAGCAGTTTAGAGGGCGGACCTTACGAGCAGTACTTC. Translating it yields CASSLEGGPYEQYF.

The DNA of the CDR3 is TGTGCCAGCAGCCAAGGTGGGTTTGGGTGGACTGAAGCTTTCTTT. It encodes CASSQGGFGWTEAFF. This sequence joins TRBV3-1 and TRBJ1-1, with no clear D. V was clipped by 1 base and J by 5 bases, with 14 bases between them. CDR1 and CDR2 from the germline V gene are LGHDT and YNNKEL (reference sequence). The CDR3 is made up of 15 amino acids.

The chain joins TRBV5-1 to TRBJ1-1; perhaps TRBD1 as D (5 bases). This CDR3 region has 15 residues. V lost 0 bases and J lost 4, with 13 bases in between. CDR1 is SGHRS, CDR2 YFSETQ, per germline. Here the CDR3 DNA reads TGCGCCAGCAGCTTGGAGTTGCGGGGGGTCACTGAAGCTTTCTTT. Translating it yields CASSLELRGVTEAFF.

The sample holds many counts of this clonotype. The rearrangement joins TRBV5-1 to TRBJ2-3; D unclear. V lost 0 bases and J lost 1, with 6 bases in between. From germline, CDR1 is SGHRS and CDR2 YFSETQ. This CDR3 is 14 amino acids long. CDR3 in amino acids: CASSLDGGTDTQYF. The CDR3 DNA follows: TGCGCCAGCAGCTTGGACGGCGGCACAGATACGCAGTATTTT. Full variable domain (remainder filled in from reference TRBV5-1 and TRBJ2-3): KAGVTQTPRYLIKTRGQQVTLSCSPISGHRSVSWYQQTPGQGLQFLFEYFSETQRNKGNFPGRFSGRQFSNSRSEMNVSTLELGDSALYLCASSLDGGTDTQYFGPGTRLTVL.

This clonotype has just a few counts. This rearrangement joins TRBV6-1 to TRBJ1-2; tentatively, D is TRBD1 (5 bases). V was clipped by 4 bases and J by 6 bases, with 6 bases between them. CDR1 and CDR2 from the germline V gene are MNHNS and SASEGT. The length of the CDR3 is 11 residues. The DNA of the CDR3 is TGTGCCAGCAGTGCAGGGCATGGCTACACCTTC. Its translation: CASSAGHGYTF.

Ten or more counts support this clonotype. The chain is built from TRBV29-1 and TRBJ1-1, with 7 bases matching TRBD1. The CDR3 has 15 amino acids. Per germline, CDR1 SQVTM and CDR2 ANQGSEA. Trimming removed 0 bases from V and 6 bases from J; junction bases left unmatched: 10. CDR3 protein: CSVEDPLIRGSEAFF. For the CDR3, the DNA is TGCAGCGTTGAAGACCCACTCATCAGGGGGTCTGAAGCTTTCTTT.

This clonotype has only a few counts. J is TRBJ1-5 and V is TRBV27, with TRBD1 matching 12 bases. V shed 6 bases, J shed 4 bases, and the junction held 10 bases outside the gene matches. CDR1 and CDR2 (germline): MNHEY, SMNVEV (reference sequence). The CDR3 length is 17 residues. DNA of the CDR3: TGTGCCAGCAGGGGAGGGACAGGGGGCTTCCAGAATCAGCCCCAGCATTTT. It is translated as CASRGGTGGFQNQPQHF.

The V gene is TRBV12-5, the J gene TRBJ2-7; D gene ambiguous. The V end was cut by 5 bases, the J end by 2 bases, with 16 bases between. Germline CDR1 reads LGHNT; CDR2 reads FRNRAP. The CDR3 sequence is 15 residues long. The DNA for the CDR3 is TGTGCTAGTGGTCGGTCCTTGGACCGAGCCTACGAGCAGTACTTC. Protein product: CASGRSLDRAYEQYF.

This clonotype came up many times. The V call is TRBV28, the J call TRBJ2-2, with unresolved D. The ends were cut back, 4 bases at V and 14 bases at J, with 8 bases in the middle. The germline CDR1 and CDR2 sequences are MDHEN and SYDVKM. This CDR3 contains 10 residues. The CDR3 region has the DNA TGTGCCAGCAGTTCCCGTCGACTGTTTTTT. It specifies CASSSRRLFF.

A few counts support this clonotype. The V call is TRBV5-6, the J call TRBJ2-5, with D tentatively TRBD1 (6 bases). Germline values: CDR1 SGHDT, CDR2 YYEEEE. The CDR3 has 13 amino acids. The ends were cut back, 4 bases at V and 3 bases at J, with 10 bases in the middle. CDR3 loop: CASSPDSEETQYF. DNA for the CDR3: TGTGCCAGCAGCCCGGACAGCGAAGAGACCCAGTACTTC. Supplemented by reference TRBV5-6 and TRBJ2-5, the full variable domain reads DAGVTQSPTHLIKTRGQQVTLRCSPKSGHDTVSWYQQALGQGPQFIFQYYEEEERQRGNFPDRFSGHQFPNYSSELNVNALLLGDSALYLCASSPDSEETQYFGPGTRLLVL.

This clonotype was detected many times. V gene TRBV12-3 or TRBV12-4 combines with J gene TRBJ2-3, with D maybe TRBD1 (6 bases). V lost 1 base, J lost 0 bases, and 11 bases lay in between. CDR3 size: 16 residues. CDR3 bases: TGTGCCAGCAGTTTAGACAGGGCGGGTAGCACAGATACGCAGTATTTT. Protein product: CASSLDRAGSTDTQYF.

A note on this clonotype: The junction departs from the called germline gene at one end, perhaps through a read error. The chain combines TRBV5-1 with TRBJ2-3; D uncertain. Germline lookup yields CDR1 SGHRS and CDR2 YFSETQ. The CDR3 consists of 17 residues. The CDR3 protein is CASSLVEVGFGTYTQYF. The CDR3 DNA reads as TGCGCCAGCAGCTTGGTCGAGGTGGGGTTCGGCACATATACGCAGTATTTT.

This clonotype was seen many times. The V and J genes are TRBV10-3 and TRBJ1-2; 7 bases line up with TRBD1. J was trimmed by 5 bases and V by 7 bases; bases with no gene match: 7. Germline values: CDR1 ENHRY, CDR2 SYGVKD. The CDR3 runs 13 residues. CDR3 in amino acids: CAITEGGGYGYTF. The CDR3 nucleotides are TGTGCCATCACCGAAGGGGGCGGTTATGGCTACACCTTC.

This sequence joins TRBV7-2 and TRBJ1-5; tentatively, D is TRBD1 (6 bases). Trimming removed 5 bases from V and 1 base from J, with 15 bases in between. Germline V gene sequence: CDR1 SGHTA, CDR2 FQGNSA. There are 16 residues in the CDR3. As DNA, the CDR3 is TGTGCCAGCAGCCTGCACAGGGACCCAAGCAATCAGCCCCAGCATTTT. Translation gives CASSLHRDPSNQPQHF.

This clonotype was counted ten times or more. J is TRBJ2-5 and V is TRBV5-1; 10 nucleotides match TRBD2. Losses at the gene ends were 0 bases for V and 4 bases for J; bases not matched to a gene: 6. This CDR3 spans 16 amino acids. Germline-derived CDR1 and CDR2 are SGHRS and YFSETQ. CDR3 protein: CASSLAGASGGETQYF. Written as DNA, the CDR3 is TGCGCCAGCAGCTTGGCCGGGGCTAGCGGGGGAGAGACCCAGTACTTC.

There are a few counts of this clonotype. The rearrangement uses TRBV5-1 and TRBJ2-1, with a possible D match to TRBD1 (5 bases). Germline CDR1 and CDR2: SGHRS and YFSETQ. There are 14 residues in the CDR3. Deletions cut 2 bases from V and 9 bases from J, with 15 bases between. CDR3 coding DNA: TGCGCCAGCAGCTTTTTGGCAGGGTCCCTTGAGCAGTTCTTC. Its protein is CASSFLAGSLEQFF.

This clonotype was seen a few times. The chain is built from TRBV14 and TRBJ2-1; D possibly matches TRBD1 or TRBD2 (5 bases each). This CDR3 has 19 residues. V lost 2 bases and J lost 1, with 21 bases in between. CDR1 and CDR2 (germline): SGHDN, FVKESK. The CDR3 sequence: CASSQPLFGTVISYNEQFF. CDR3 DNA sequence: TGTGCCAGCAGCCAACCCCTCTTCGGGACGGTCATTTCCTACAATGAGCAGTTCTTC.

In DNA form, the CDR3 reads TGTGCCTGGGGTTTTGGACGGGGAGAGACCCAGTACTTC. Amino acids: CAWGFGRGETQYF. The chain joins TRBV30 to TRBJ2-5, with D possibly being TRBD2 (5 bases). This CDR3 comprises 13 residues. Per the germline V gene, CDR1 is GTSNPN and CDR2 is SVGIG (reference sequence). The V and J ends lost 5 bases and 4 bases respectively, with 14 bases between them.

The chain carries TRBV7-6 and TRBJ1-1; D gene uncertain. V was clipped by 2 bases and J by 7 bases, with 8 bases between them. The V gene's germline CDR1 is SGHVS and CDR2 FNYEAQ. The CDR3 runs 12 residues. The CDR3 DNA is TGTGCCAGCAGCTTAAACGGGTTTGAAGCTTTCTTT. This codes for CASSLNGFEAFF.

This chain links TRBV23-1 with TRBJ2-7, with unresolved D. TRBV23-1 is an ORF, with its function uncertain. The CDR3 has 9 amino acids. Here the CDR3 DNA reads TGCGCCAGCAGTCAATCTGTCCTCGTC. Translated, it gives CASSQSVLV.

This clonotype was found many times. The CDR3 sequence is CASSLGSIVYGYTF. The CDR3 bases are TGTGCCAGCAGCTTAGGTTCCATCGTCTATGGCTACACCTTC. The chain carries TRBV11-2 and TRBJ1-2; unclear D gene. Germline lookup yields CDR1 SGHAT and CDR2 FQNNGV. The CDR3 extends over 14 amino acids. The V and J ends lost 1 base and 4 bases respectively, with 10 bases between them.

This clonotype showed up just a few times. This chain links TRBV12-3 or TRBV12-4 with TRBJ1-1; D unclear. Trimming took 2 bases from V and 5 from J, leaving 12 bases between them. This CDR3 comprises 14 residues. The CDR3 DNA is TGTGCCAGCAGTTTAAGTCCTATCAGGACTGAAGCTTTCTTT. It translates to CASSLSPIRTEAFF.

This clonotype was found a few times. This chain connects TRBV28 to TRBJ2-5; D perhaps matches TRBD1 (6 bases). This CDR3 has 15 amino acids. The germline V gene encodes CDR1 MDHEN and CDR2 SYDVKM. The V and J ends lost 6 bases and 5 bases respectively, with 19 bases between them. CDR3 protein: CASSPYRGGEETQYF. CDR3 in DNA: TGTGCCAGCAGCCCATACAGAGGGGGTGAGGAGACCCAGTACTTC.